This is a list of T cell receptor beta chains from one sample in a study of shared clonotypes between healthy human individuals. Here immunoSEQ multiplex PCR was the method, and the copy in TCRdb shows in-frame clones only, minus some. Among approximately 600,000 clones listed, 90% to 95% were seen once. The sequenced material came from naive CD8+ T cells sorted from blood. The receptors come from a woman in her twenties or thirties in good health. The CDR3 runs from the conserved cysteine through the conserved F or W. A D gene is named only where the DNA matches it firmly. Clone size appears in some rows only: once, few, many, or a class for an expanded clone.

j_call d_call clone_size v_call cdr3_aa cdr3_nt
TRBJ1-5 TRBD1 - TRBV6-6 CASSYSQGRKQPQHF TGTGCCAGCAGTTACTCACAGGGGCGGAAACAGCCCCAGCATTTT
TRBJ2-7 - - TRBV30 CAWSFQGGYEQYF TGTGCCTGGAGTTTCCAAGGAGGCTACGAGCAGTACTTC
TRBJ2-7 - few TRBV9 CASSAEGQGYEQYF TGTGCCAGCAGCGCGGAAGGGCAGGGCTACGAGCAGTACTTC
TRBJ2-3 - - TRBV2 CASSSDPLSGQYF TGTGCCAGCAGTTCGGACCCATTGAGTGGGCAGTATTTT
TRBJ2-7 - - TRBV20-1 CSALVGYEQYF TGCAGTGCTCTGGTTGGCTACGAGCAGTACTTC
TRBJ2-5 TRBD2 - TRBV4-1 CASSSRLAGRNAETQYF TGCGCCAGCAGCTCCCGACTAGCGGGAAGGAACGCTGAGACCCAGTACTTC
TRBJ2-7 TRBD2 - TRBV5-4 CASSPWTSGSDEQYF TGTGCCAGCAGCCCATGGACTAGCGGGAGCGACGAGCAGTACTTC
TRBJ1-1 - - TRBV7-9 CASSQGFEAFF TGTGCCAGCAGCCAAGGGTTTGAGGCTTTCTTT
TRBJ1-1 - - TRBV7-8 CASSLLETTEAFF TGTGCCAGCAGCTTATTGGAGACCACTGAAGCTTTCTTT
TRBJ2-7 - - TRBV5-4 CASREEQGSYEQYF TGTGCCAGCAGGGAAGAACAGGGTAGCTACGAGCAGTACTTC
TRBJ2-1 - - TRBV30 CAWRPGTNEQFF TGTGCCTGGAGACCGGGAACCAATGAGCAGTTCTTC
TRBJ2-5 - - TRBV4-2 CASSQESPGGAWETQYF TGTGCCAGCAGCCAAGAATCCCCCGGGGGCGCGTGGGAGACCCAGTACTTC
TRBJ2-7 TRBD2 - TRBV6-5 CASSPGGTHYEQYF TGTGCCAGCAGCCCCGGGGGGACCCACTACGAGCAGTACTTC
TRBJ2-1 - - TRBV29-1 CSVEDRSGTGPLPSYNEQFF TGCAGCGTTGAAGATCGTTCAGGGACTGGACCCCTCCCTTCCTACAATGAGCAGTTCTTC